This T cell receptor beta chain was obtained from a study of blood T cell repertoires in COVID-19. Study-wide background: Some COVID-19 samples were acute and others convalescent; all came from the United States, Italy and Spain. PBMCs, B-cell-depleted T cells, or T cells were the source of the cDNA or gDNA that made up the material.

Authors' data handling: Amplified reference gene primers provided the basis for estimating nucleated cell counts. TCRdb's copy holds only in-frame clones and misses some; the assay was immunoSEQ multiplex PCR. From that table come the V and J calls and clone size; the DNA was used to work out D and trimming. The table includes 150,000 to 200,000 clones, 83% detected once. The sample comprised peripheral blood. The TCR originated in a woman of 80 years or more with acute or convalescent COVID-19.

CDR3 sequence reads: CAAGGDTNTEAFF. CDR3 nucleotide sequence: TGTGCCGCGGGGGGCGACACGAACACTGAAGCTTTCTTT. The gene calls are TRBV6-5 and TRBJ1-1, with D perhaps TRBD1 (6 bases). CDR3 size: 13 residues. Germline values: CDR1 MNHEY, CDR2 SVGAGI. Trimming removed 11 bases from V and 1 base from J, with 14 bases in between.